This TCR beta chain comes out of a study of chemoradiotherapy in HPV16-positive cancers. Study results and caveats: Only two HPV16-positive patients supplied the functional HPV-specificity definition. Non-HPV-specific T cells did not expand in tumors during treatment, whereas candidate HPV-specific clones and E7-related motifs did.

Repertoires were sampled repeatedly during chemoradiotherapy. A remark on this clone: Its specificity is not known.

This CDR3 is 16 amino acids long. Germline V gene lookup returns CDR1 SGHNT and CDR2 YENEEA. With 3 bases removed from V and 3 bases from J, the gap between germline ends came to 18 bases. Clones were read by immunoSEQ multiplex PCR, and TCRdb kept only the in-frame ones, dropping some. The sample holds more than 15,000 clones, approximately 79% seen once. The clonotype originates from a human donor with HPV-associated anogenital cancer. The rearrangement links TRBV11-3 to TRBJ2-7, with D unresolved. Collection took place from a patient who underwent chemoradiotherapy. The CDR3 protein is CASSLDTLTGRYEQYF. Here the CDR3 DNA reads TGTGCCAGCAGCTTGGATACATTAACCGGACGCTACGAGCAGTACTTC.